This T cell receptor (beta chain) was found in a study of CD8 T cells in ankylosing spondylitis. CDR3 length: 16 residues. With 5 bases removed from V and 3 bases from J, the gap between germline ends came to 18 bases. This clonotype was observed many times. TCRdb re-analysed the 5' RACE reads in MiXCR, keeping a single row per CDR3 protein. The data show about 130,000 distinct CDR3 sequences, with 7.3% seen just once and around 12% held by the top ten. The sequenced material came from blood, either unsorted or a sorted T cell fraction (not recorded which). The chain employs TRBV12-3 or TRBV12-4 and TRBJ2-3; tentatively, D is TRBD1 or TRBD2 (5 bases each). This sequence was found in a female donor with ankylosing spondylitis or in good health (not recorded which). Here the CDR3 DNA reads TGTGCCAGCAGTACATCTTTCTGGGGGAAAACAGATACGCAGTATTTT. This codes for CASSTSFWGKTDTQYF.